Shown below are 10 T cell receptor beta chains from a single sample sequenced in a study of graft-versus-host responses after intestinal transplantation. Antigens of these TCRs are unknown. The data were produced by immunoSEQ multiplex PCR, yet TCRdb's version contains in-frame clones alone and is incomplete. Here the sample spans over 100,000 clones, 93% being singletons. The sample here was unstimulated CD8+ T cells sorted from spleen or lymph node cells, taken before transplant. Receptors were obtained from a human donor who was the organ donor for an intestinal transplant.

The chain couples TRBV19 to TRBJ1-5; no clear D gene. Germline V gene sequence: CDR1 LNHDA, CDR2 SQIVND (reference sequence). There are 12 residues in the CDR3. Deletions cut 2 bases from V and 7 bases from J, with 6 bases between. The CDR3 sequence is CASSILRQPQHF. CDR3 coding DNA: TGTGCCAGTAGTATACTGAGACAGCCCCAGCATTTT.

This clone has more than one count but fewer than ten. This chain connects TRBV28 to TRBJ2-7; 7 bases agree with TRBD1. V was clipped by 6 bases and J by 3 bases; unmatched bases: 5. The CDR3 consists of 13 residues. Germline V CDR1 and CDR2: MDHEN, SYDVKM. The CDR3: CASRPTGDYEQYF. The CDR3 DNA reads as TGTGCCAGCAGACCTACAGGGGACTACGAGCAGTACTTC.

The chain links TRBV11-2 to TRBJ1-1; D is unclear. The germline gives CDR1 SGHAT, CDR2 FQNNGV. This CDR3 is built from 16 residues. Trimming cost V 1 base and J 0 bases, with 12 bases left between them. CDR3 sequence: CASSLVENGMNTEAFF. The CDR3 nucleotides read TGTGCCAGCAGCTTAGTGGAAAACGGCATGAACACTGAAGCTTTCTTT.

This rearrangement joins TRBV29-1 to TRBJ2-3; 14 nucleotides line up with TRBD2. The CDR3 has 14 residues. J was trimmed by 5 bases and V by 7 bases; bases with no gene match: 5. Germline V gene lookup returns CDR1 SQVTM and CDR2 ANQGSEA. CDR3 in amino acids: CSALGLAGGDTQYF. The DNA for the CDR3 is TGCAGCGCCTTAGGACTAGCGGGAGGAGATACGCAGTATTTT.

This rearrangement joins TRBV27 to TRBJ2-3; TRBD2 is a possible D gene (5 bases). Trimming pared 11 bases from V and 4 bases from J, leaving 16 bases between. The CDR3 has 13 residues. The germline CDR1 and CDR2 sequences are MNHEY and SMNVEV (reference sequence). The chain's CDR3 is CASSPEGADTQYF. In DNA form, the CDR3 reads TGTGCCTCCAGCCCCGAGGGCGCAGATACGCAGTATTTT.

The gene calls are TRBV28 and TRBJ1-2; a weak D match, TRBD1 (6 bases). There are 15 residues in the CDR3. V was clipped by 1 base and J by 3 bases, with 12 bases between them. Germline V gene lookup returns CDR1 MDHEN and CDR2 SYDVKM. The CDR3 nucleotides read TGTGCCAGCAGTTTATTCCCGGGGGCGGACTATGGCTACACCTTC. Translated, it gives CASSLFPGADYGYTF.

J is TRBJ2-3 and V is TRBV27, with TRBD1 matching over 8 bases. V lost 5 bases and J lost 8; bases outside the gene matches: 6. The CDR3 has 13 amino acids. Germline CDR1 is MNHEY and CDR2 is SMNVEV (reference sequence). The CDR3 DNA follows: TGTGCCAGCAGTCCGCGGACAGGGAGTACGCAGTATTTT. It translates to CASSPRTGSTQYF.

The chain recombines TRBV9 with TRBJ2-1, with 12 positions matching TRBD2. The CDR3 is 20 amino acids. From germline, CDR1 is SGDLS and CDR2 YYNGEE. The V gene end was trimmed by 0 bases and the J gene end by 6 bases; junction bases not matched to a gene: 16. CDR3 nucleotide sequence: TGTGCCAGCAGCGTAGCAGGATCGGGGGCTAGCGGGAGGGAGGGCAATGAGCAGTTCTTC. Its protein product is CASSVAGSGASGREGNEQFF.

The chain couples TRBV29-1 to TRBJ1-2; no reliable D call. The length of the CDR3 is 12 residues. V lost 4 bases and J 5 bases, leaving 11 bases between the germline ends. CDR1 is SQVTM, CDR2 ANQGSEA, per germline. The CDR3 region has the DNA TGCAGCGTTGCCATCCCCCCTTATGGCTACACCTTC. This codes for CSVAIPPYGYTF. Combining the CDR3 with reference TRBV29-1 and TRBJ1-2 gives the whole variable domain SAVISQKPSRDICQRGTSLTIQCQVDSQVTMMFWYRQQPGQSLTLIATANQGSEATYESGFVIDKFPISRPNLTFSTLTVSNMSPEDSSIYLCSVAIPPYGYTFGSGTRLTVV.

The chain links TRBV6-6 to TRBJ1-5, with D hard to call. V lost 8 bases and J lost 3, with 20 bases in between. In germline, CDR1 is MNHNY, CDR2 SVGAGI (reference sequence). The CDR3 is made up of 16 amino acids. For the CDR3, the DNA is TGTGCCAGCGGCCCCTTTGTGGGTGGGAACAATCAGCCCCAGCATTTT. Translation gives CASGPFVGGNNQPQHF.